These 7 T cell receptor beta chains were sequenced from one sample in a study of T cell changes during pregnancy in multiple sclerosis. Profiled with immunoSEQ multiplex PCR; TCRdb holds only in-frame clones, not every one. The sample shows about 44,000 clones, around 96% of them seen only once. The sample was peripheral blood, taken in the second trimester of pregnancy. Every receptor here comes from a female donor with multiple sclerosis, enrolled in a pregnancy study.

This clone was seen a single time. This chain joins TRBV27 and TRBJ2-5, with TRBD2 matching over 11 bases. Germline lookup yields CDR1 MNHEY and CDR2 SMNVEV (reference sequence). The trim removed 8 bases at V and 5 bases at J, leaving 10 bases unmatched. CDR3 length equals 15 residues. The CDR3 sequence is CASGPTSGSLETQYF. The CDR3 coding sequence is TGTGCCAGCGGACCCACTAGCGGGAGCTTGGAGACCCAGTACTTC.

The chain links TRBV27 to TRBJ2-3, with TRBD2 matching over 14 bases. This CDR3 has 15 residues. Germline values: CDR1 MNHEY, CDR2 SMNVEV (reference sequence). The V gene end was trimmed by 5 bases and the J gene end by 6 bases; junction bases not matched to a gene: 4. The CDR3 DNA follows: TGTGCCAGCAGTAAGACTAGCGGGAGGGTGGATACGCAGTATTTT. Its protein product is CASSKTSGRVDTQYF.

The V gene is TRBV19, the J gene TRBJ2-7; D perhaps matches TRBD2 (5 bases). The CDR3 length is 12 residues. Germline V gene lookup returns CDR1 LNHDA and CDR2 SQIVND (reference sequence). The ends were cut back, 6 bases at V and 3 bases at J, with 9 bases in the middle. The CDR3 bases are TGTGCCAGTAGCGGGGATAACTACGAGCAGTACTTC. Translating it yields CASSGDNYEQYF.

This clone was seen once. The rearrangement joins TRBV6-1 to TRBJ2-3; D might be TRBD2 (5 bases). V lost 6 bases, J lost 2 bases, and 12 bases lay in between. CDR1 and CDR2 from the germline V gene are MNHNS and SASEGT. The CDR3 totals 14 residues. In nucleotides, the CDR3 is TGTGCCAGCAGGGCGGGTTTCCACACAGATACGCAGTATTTT. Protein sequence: CASRAGFHTDTQYF.

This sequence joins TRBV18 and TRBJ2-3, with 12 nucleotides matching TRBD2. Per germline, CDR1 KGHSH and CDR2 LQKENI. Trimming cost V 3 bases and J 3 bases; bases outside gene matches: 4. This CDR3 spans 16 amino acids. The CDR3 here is CASSPGLAGMTDTQYF. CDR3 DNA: TGTGCCAGCTCACCCGGACTAGCGGGAATGACAGATACGCAGTATTTT.

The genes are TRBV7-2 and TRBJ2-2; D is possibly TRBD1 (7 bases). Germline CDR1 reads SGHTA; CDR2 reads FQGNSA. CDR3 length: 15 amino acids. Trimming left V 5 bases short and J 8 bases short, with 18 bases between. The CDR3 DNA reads TGTGCCAGCAGCGGAGGGGGCCCGGGGTTAGGGGAGCTGTTTTTT. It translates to CASSGGGPGLGELFF.

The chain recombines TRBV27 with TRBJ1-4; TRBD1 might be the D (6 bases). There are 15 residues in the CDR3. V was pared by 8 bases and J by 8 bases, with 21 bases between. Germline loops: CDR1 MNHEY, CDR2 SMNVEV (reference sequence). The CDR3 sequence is CASGSTGTYREKLFF. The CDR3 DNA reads TGTGCCAGCGGTTCGACCGGGACATATAGGGAAAAACTGTTTTTT.